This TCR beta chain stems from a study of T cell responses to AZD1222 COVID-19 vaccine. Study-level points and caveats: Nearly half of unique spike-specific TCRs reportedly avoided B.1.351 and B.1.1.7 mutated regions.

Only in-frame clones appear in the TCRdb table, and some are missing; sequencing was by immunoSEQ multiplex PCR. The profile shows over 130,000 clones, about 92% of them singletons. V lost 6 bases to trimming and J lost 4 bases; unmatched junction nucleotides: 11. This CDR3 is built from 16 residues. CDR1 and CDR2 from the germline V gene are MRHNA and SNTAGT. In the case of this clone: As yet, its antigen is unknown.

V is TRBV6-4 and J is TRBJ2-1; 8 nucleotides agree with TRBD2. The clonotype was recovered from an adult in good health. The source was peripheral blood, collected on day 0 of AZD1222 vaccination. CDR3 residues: CASSNHALAEYNEQFF. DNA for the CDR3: TGTGCCAGCAGCAACCACGCACTAGCGGAATACAATGAGCAGTTCTTC.